A selection of T cell receptor beta chains follows, all from one sample in a study of Graves' ophthalmopathy and Graves' hyperthyroidism. TCRdb passed the multiplex PCR reads through MiXCR, listing each CDR3 protein once. Here the sample spans around 1.1 million distinct CDR3 sequences, about two fifths being singletons. The sample taken for sequencing was peripheral blood or thyroid tissue (not recorded which). Receptors were obtained from an adult man with Graves' hyperthyroidism. Each CDR3 is given with its conserved first and last residue. D genes are given only for firm matches. Size values are once, few and many counts, or a class for expanded clones, and some rows have none.

abundance: -; d_gene: TRBD1; j_gene: TRBJ2-6; v_gene: TRBV28; CDR3nt: TGTGCCAGCAGTAGGACAGGGCCTTACTCTGGGGTCAACGTCCTGACTTTC; CDR3aa: CASSRTGPYSGVNVLTF
abundance: -; d_gene: -; j_gene: TRBJ1-5; v_gene: TRBV7-6; CDR3nt: TGTGCCAGCAGCTCAGGGATAGGGAGCAATCAGCCCCAGCATTTT; CDR3aa: CASSSGIGSNQPQHF
abundance: many; d_gene: -; j_gene: TRBJ2-7; v_gene: TRBV4-1; CDR3nt: TGCGCCAGCAGCCAAGACCCGGGTTCTTCCTACGAGCAGTACTTC; CDR3aa: CASSQDPGSSYEQYF
abundance: many; d_gene: -; j_gene: TRBJ2-5; v_gene: TRBV10-3; CDR3nt: TGTGCCATCAGTGAGTCGCGGGACCAAGAGACCCAGTACTTC; CDR3aa: CAISESRDQETQYF
abundance: many; d_gene: -; j_gene: TRBJ1-1; v_gene: TRBV4-3; CDR3nt: TGCGCCAGGAGGTGCACTGAAGCTTTCTTT; CDR3aa: CARRCTEAFF
abundance: few; d_gene: TRBD1; j_gene: TRBJ2-2; v_gene: TRBV19; CDR3nt: TGTGCCAGTAGTATAGTCGGACAGGGGAAAACCGGGGAGCTGTTTTTT; CDR3aa: CASSIVGQGKTGELFF
abundance: few; d_gene: -; j_gene: TRBJ1-4; v_gene: TRBV7-9; CDR3nt: TGTGCCAGCAGCACCGGGGGGAATCAACTGTTTTTT; CDR3aa: CASSTGGNQLFF
abundance: -; d_gene: TRBD1; j_gene: TRBJ2-7; v_gene: TRBV27; CDR3nt: TGTGCCAGCAGTTCTCCGGGACAGGGGGCGCAGGAGCAGTACTTC; CDR3aa: CASSSPGQGAQEQYF
abundance: many; d_gene: -; j_gene: TRBJ1-6; v_gene: TRBV14; CDR3nt: TGTGCCAGCAGCCAAGTCAGGGGCGGTAATTCACCCCTCCACTTT; CDR3aa: CASSQVRGGNSPLHF
abundance: many; d_gene: TRBD1; j_gene: TRBJ1-2; v_gene: TRBV12-3/TRBV12-4; CDR3nt: TGTGCCAGCAGAGGACAGGGAGATGGCTACACCTTC; CDR3aa: CASRGQGDGYTF
abundance: -; d_gene: -; j_gene: TRBJ1-1; v_gene: TRBV12-3/TRBV12-4; CDR3nt: TGTGCCAGCAATTTAATCACAGGCCTGAACACTGAAGCTTTCTTT; CDR3aa: CASNLITGLNTEAFF
abundance: -; d_gene: -; j_gene: TRBJ1-4; v_gene: TRBV10-3; CDR3nt: TGTGCCAGCAGTCAGATTACCGCGACAGCAACTAATGAAAAACTGTTTTTT; CDR3aa: CASSQITATATNEKLFF
abundance: many; d_gene: -; j_gene: TRBJ1-1; v_gene: TRBV2; CDR3nt: TGTGCCAGCAGAAGGGGGAGGGGGAACACTGAAGCTTTCTTT; CDR3aa: CASRRGRGNTEAFF
abundance: few; d_gene: -; j_gene: TRBJ1-2; v_gene: TRBV7-3; CDR3nt: TGTGCCAGCCGGTCAGGGCATGGCTACACCTTC; CDR3aa: CASRSGHGYTF
abundance: -; d_gene: -; j_gene: TRBJ1-4; v_gene: TRBV19; CDR3nt: TGTGCCAGTAGTACTATGGGACACTCTAATGAAAAACTGTTTTTT; CDR3aa: CASSTMGHSNEKLFF
abundance: -; d_gene: TRBD1; j_gene: TRBJ2-7; v_gene: TRBV10-2; CDR3nt: TGCGCCAGCGGACAGGGCGAGGGATCCTACGAGCAGTACTTC; CDR3aa: CASGQGEGSYEQYF
abundance: many; d_gene: -; j_gene: TRBJ2-5; v_gene: TRBV19; CDR3nt: TGTGCCAGGCTAGCGCCTCAAGAGACCCAGTACTTC; CDR3aa: CARLAPQETQYF
abundance: -; d_gene: -; j_gene: TRBJ1-1; v_gene: TRBV5-1; CDR3nt: TGCGCCAGCAGCTTGGAGGCTAGCGGGAACACTGAAGCTTTCTTT; CDR3aa: CASSLEASGNTEAFF
abundance: few; d_gene: -; j_gene: TRBJ2-7; v_gene: TRBV30; CDR3nt: TGTGCCTGGAGCAAGTACGAGCAGTACTTC; CDR3aa: CAWSKYEQYF
abundance: many; d_gene: TRBD1; j_gene: TRBJ2-7; v_gene: TRBV5-4; CDR3nt: TGTGCCAGCAGCAGCCGGGACAGGGATTTCGAGCAGTACTTC; CDR3aa: CASSSRDRDFEQYF
abundance: many; d_gene: -; j_gene: TRBJ2-2; v_gene: TRBV29-1; CDR3nt: TGCAGCGTTGAAGTGGACACCGGGGAGCTGTTTTTT; CDR3aa: CSVEVDTGELFF
abundance: -; d_gene: TRBD2; j_gene: TRBJ2-2; v_gene: TRBV6-2/TRBV6-3; CDR3nt: TGTGCCAGCAGTTATTCCGTACTAGCGGCGAAGAACACCGGGGAGCTGTTTTTT; CDR3aa: CASSYSVLAAKNTGELFF
abundance: many; d_gene: -; j_gene: TRBJ2-7; v_gene: TRBV20-1; CDR3nt: TGCAGTGCTAGAGTGGGTTACGAGCAGTACTTC; CDR3aa: CSARVGYEQYF
abundance: many; d_gene: TRBD1; j_gene: TRBJ1-3; v_gene: TRBV7-2; CDR3nt: TGTGCCAGCAGCTTAGCGGGACAGGGTTCTGGAAACACCATATATTTT; CDR3aa: CASSLAGQGSGNTIYF
abundance: few; d_gene: -; j_gene: TRBJ1-1; v_gene: TRBV2; CDR3nt: TGTGCCAGCAGTGAGTTAGAAGCTTTCTTT; CDR3aa: CASSELEAFF
abundance: -; d_gene: -; j_gene: TRBJ1-1; v_gene: TRBV4-3; CDR3nt: TGCGCCAGCAGCCAAGATTGGGGGAGGGGCAAGCTTGAAGCTTTCTTT; CDR3aa: CASSQDWGRGKLEAFF
abundance: -; d_gene: TRBD2; j_gene: TRBJ2-2; v_gene: TRBV27; CDR3nt: TGTGCCAGCAGTCCTTCGGGACTAGGATTGACCGGGGAGCTGCTTTTT; CDR3aa: CASSPSGLGLTGELLF
abundance: few; d_gene: -; j_gene: TRBJ1-2; v_gene: TRBV20-1; CDR3nt: TGCAGTGCTAGCGCGGGACATGGAAACTCCACCTTC; CDR3aa: CSASAGHGNSTF
abundance: -; d_gene: -; j_gene: TRBJ2-2; v_gene: TRBV7-9; CDR3nt: TGTGCCAGCAGCTTAGCGCGGGTAGCGAACACCGGGGAGCTGTTTTTT; CDR3aa: CASSLARVANTGELFF